This TCR beta chain was captured in a study of T cell repertoires in cytomegalovirus infection. Study as a whole: Both a matching HLA type and CMV infection were indicated by public TCR beta signatures.

This CDR3 has 15 amino acids. Germline CDR1 LNHDA, CDR2 SQIVND (reference sequence). V shed 4 bases and J shed 1 base, with 14 bases lying between them. A remark on this clonotype: Its antigen is unknown.

Each CDR3 protein is one row after TCRdb ran MiXCR on the reads. The data contain under 250,000 distinct CDR3 sequences, approximately 13% of them singletons. Study-wide points: Summed frequency of public TCR beta families distinguished CMV carriers with the relevant HLA. Dominating the ex vivo response were TCR beta clonotypes that were CMV-specific and HLA-C-restricted.

The chain has TRBV19 and TRBJ2-7; a possible D gene is TRBD2 (6 bases). The material sequenced was PBMCs. This TCR came from a human donor in good health (CMV status not recorded). Some clones in this sample may be carry-over from other donors' samples. Here the CDR3 reads CASSNRAEGSYEQYF. CDR3 sequence (DNA): TGTGCCAGTAGTAATAGGGCGGAGGGGTCCTACGAGCAGTACTTC.